Below, 5 T cell receptor beta chains from the same sample are listed, as sequenced in a study of CD8+ T cells in alopecia areata. Treatment meaning: oral pan-JAK inhibitor, 5-10 mg twice daily. RNA extraction and reverse transcription yielded cDNA as sequencing template. Using immunoSEQ multiplex PCR, the repertoire was profiled, and TCRdb retains in-frame clones only, with some absent. The sample shows 180,000 or so clones, approximately 50% of them seen only once. Sequencing was performed on CD8+ T cells sorted from blood, taken at roughly week 53, from a patient treated with tofacitinib. The origin of the receptors is a human donor with alopecia areata.

This clone has more than one count but fewer than ten. Other DNA variants within this sample encode the same CDR3. V usage is TRBV5-1 and J usage is TRBJ1-5, with no clear D. CDR3 length: 14 residues. Trimming cost V 0 bases and J 0 bases, with 4 bases left between them. The V gene's germline CDR1 is SGHRS and CDR2 YFSETQ. CDR3 loop: CASSLGGSNQPQHF. The CDR3 DNA follows: TGCGCCAGCAGCTTGGGTGGTAGCAATCAGCCCCAGCATTTT. Together with reference TRBV5-1 and TRBJ1-5, the CDR3 gives the full variable domain: KAGVTQTPRYLIKTRGQQVTLSCSPISGHRSVSWYQQTPGQGLQFLFEYFSETQRNKGNFPGRFSGRQFSNSRSEMNVSTLELGDSALYLCASSLGGSNQPQHFGDGTRLSIL.

The V call is TRBV9, the J call TRBJ2-7; 12 bases map to TRBD2. Germline V CDR1 and CDR2: SGDLS, YYNGEE. The V and J ends lost 3 bases and 2 bases, in that order; junction bases with no gene match: 6. The CDR3 is made up of 16 amino acids. CDR3 in amino acids: CASSGTSGVTAYEQYF. As DNA, the CDR3 is TGTGCCAGCAGCGGGACTAGCGGGGTTACCGCCTACGAGCAGTACTTC.

This chain connects TRBV4-1 to TRBJ2-3, with D tentatively TRBD2 (5 bases). Looked up from germline, CDR1 is MGHRA and CDR2 is YSYEKL. V lost 1 base and J lost 0, with 8 bases in between. This CDR3 is 15 amino acids long. The CDR3 nucleotides are TGCGCCAGCAGCCAAGGTAGCGATAGCACAGATACGCAGTATTTT. Amino acids: CASSQGSDSTDTQYF.

The chain uses TRBV7-2 and TRBJ1-2; D is perhaps TRBD1 (5 bases). The length of the CDR3 is 15 residues. Germline V gene data show CDR1 as SGHTA and CDR2 as FQGNSA. V lost 1 base and J lost 4, with 13 bases in between. CDR3 in amino acids: CASSLVAREAYGYTF. The CDR3 DNA follows: TGTGCCAGCAGCTTAGTGGCCAGGGAGGCCTATGGCTACACCTTC.

This chain joins TRBV13 and TRBJ1-4, with D uncertain. Germline CDR1 PRHDT, CDR2 FYEKMQ (reference sequence). V dropped 6 bases and J dropped 4 bases, with 9 bases sitting between them. CDR3 size: 13 residues. The CDR3, as DNA: TGTGCCAGCAGGAAAGAAAATAATGAAAAACTGTTTTTT. The encoded protein is CASRKENNEKLFF.